This passage covers 21 T cell receptor beta chains from one sample sequenced in a study of CD8+ T cells in alopecia areata. Extraction of RNA preceded its reverse transcription into cDNA, which served as the sequencing template. Produced via immunoSEQ multiplex PCR; TCRdb's table is partial and in-frame only. The sample includes 150,000 to 250,000 clones, over 45% of them seen just once. The treatment denotes: oral pan-JAK inhibitor, 5-10 mg twice daily. The material sequenced was CD4+ T cells sorted from blood, taken at week 24, from a patient treated with tofacitinib. The receptors shown here come from a human donor with alopecia areata.

This chain uses TRBV5-6 with TRBJ2-1; TRBD2 agrees at 7 bases. This CDR3 has 13 amino acids. With V trimmed by 4 bases and J by 7 bases, 5 bases remained unmatched. Per the germline V gene, CDR1 is SGHDT and CDR2 is YYEEEE. The CDR3 bases are TGTGCCAGCAGCAGGGGAGGGGATAATGAGCAGTTCTTC. The encoded protein is CASSRGGDNEQFF.

This clone turned up a few times. This chain links TRBV5-1 with TRBJ1-2; TRBD1 matches at 7 bases. The germline V gene encodes CDR1 SGHRS and CDR2 YFSETQ. Trimming took 6 bases from V and 4 from J; bases not matched to a gene: 9. The CDR3 has 14 residues. The CDR3 spells CASTPQGNTYGYTF. The CDR3 DNA follows: TGCGCCAGCACTCCACAGGGGAATACCTATGGCTACACCTTC.

J is TRBJ2-7 and V is TRBV9; D ambiguous. Germline-derived CDR1 and CDR2 are SGDLS and YYNGEE. Trimming removed 1 base from V and 2 bases from J, with 7 bases in between. CDR3 length: 13 residues. CDR3 loop: CASSVNPTYEQYF. As DNA, the CDR3 is TGTGCCAGCAGCGTAAATCCCACCTACGAGCAGTACTTC. The complete variable domain, with remaining parts taken from reference TRBV9 and TRBJ2-7, reads DSGVTQTPKHLITATGQRVTLRCSPRSGDLSVYWYQQSLDQGLQFLIQYYNGEERAKGNILERFSAQQFPDLHSELNLSSLELGDSALYFCASSVNPTYEQYFGPGTRLTVT.

Only one count was recorded for this clone. CDR3 in amino acids: CASSLSGPLSNQPQHF. The CDR3 coding sequence is TGTGCCAGCAGTTTATCGGGCCCGCTTAGCAATCAGCCCCAGCATTTT. The chain combines TRBV27 with TRBJ1-5; D ambiguous. The CDR3 is 16 amino acids. CDR1 is MNHEY and CDR2 is SMNVEV in the germline V gene (reference sequence). Deletions cut 0 bases from V and 0 bases from J, with 9 bases between.

CDR3 bases: TGTGCCAGCAGTTCCCAAGGGGGGGTGACCTATGGCTACACCTTC. Residues: CASSSQGGVTYGYTF. The chain carries TRBV27 and TRBJ1-2, with a weak D call TRBD1 (6 bases). The CDR3 spans 15 residues. Per the germline V gene, CDR1 is MNHEY and CDR2 is SMNVEV (reference sequence). With 4 bases removed from V and 4 bases from J, the gap between germline ends came to 16 bases.

V and J are TRBV10-3 and TRBJ2-1; 7 bases line up with TRBD2. The junction had 9 bases not matched to a gene; V was cut back by 4 bases and J by 9 bases. This CDR3 spans 14 amino acids. Germline V gives CDR1 ENHRY, CDR2 SYGVKD. In DNA, the CDR3 is TGTGCCATCAGTGTCGAGGGAGGGCGGGGTGAGCAGTTCTTC. This gives the protein CAISVEGGRGEQFF.

The V gene is TRBV5-1, the J gene TRBJ2-3; possible D gene TRBD2, 5 bases. CDR1 SGHRS and CDR2 YFSETQ come from the germline V gene. The CDR3 has 15 residues. V lost 0 bases to trimming and J lost 0 bases, with 8 bases between them. CDR3 sequence: CASSLVASSTDTQYF. The CDR3 coding sequence is TGCGCCAGCAGCTTGGTCGCTAGCAGCACAGATACGCAGTATTTT.

CDR3 protein: CASSPQRGVETQYF. The CDR3 DNA reads TGTGCCAGCAGTCCCCAGCGGGGGGTGGAGACCCAGTACTTC. J is TRBJ2-5 and V is TRBV2; the match to TRBD2 covers 9 bases. CDR1 is SNHLY and CDR2 is FYNNEI in the germline V gene. The CDR3 extends over 14 amino acids. V dropped 5 bases and J dropped 5; count of bases not matched to a gene: 6.

The CDR3 protein is CASSSDRGNEQYF. CDR3 DNA sequence: TGTGCCAGCAGCTCGGACAGGGGAAACGAGCAGTACTTC. J is TRBJ2-7 and V is TRBV7-6; TRBD1 agrees at 9 bases. CDR1 and CDR2 (germline): SGHVS, FNYEAQ. J was trimmed by 5 bases and V by 4 bases; bases with no gene match: 3. The CDR3 is 13 residues long.

The chain couples TRBV4-3 to TRBJ2-5; 11 bases agree with TRBD2. There are 15 residues in the CDR3. V was clipped by 4 bases and J by 2 bases; unmatched bases: 3. Germline CDR1 is LGHNA and CDR2 is YSLEER. DNA of the CDR3: TGCGCCAGCAGCCTCGGGACTAGCGGACAAGAGACCCAGTACTTC. Translation gives CASSLGTSGQETQYF.

This clone has only a few counts. The chain uses TRBV29-1 and TRBJ1-1; D call uncertain. The CDR3 consists of 13 residues. Germline V gene sequence: CDR1 SQVTM, CDR2 ANQGSEA. Deletions cut 3 bases from V and 5 bases from J, with 13 bases between. The CDR3 nucleotides are TGCAGCGTTGAGCGGGATAAGGGTACTGAAGCTTTCTTT. The encoded protein is CSVERDKGTEAFF.

V gene TRBV6-6 combines with J gene TRBJ1-1; D uncertain. The CDR3 contains 11 residues. The germline gives CDR1 MNHNY, CDR2 SVGAGI (reference sequence). The V and J ends lost 7 bases and 1 base respectively, with 4 bases between them. In nucleotides, the CDR3 is TGTGCCAGCATGGGGAACACTGAAGCTTTCTTT. It codes for CASMGNTEAFF.

The CDR3 sequence is CASSPPVTGETQYF. The CDR3 nucleotides are TGTGCCAGCAGCCCTCCGGTCACGGGTGAGACCCAGTACTTC. The rearrangement uses TRBV28 and TRBJ2-5; D not certain. The germline gives CDR1 MDHEN, CDR2 SYDVKM. The CDR3 contains 14 residues. Trimming took off 6 bases at V and 5 bases at J, with 16 bases between the two ends.

A few counts support this clone. The chain couples TRBV30 to TRBJ2-2; 11 bases are shared with TRBD2. The junction had 8 bases not matched to a gene; V was cut back by 2 bases and J by 6 bases. Looked up from germline, CDR1 is GTSNPN and CDR2 is SVGIG (reference sequence). CDR3 length: 16 amino acids. CDR3 amino acids: CAWSPTSGSSPGELFF. CDR3 coding DNA: TGTGCCTGGAGTCCTACTAGCGGGAGCTCCCCCGGGGAGCTGTTTTTT.

The J gene is TRBJ2-5, the V gene TRBV5-1; a weak D match, TRBD2 (6 bases). Trimming removed 3 bases at V and 2 bases at J, with 11 bases between. The CDR3 sequence is 14 residues long. From germline, CDR1 is SGHRS and CDR2 YFSETQ. The CDR3 DNA sequence: TGCGCCAGCAGCTCGCTCGGGGGTCAAGAGACCCAGTACTTC. Encoded protein: CASSSLGGQETQYF.

The chain has TRBV18 and TRBJ2-5, with 14 bases lining up with TRBD2. The CDR3 has 15 amino acids. Germline CDR1 and CDR2: KGHSH and LQKENI. The junction had 5 bases not matched to a gene; V was cut back by 8 bases and J by 3 bases. CDR3 DNA sequence: TGTGCCAGCCTCCGGACTAGCGGGAGGAAAGAGACCCAGTACTTC. Its protein is CASLRTSGRKETQYF. The full variable domain, completed using reference TRBV18 and TRBJ2-5, is NAGVMQNPRHLVRRRGQEARLRCSPMKGHSHVYWYRQLPEEGLKFMVYLQKENIIDESGMPKERFSAEFPKEGPSILRIQQVVRGDSAAYFCASLRTSGRKETQYFGPGTRLLVL.

In nucleotides, the CDR3 is TGCGCCAGCAGCTTGAGCGGACTAGCGGAAGAGACCCAGTACTTC. Protein: CASSLSGLAEETQYF. The chain uses TRBV5-1 and TRBJ2-5; 10 nucleotides align to TRBD2. The CDR3 loop spans 15 amino acids. V lost 1 base to trimming and J lost 3 bases; unmatched junction nucleotides: 3. Looked up from germline, CDR1 is SGHRS and CDR2 is YFSETQ.

This chain connects TRBV28 to TRBJ2-7; 7 bases align to TRBD2. Germline V CDR1 and CDR2: MDHEN, SYDVKM. CDR3 length: 13 amino acids. The ends lost 9 bases at V and 4 bases at J; junction bases unmatched: 9. CDR3 loop: CASLGGSSYEQYF. In nucleotides, the CDR3 is TGTGCCAGTCTCGGCGGGAGTTCGTACGAGCAGTACTTC.

In this sample, this clone turned up a few times. The V call is TRBV29-1, the J call TRBJ2-5; 8 nucleotides align to TRBD2. This CDR3 spans 12 amino acids. Germline V gene lookup returns CDR1 SQVTM and CDR2 ANQGSEA. Germline trimming cut 5 bases from V and 9 bases from J; bases unmatched to any gene: 8. CDR3 DNA: TGCAGCGTTCGTACGGGGGGGGCGGCCCAGTACTTC. Its protein product is CSVRTGGAAQYF.

V gene TRBV18 combines with J gene TRBJ1-5; D is undetermined. Germline loops: CDR1 KGHSH, CDR2 LQKENI. The CDR3 totals 15 residues. Deletions cut 1 base from V and 0 bases from J, with 7 bases between. CDR3 bases: TGTGCCAGCTCACCACAGGGCTTTAGCAATCAGCCCCAGCATTTT. Amino acid sequence: CASSPQGFSNQPQHF.

V usage is TRBV30 and J usage is TRBJ2-7; D remains unclear. Germline assignment: CDR1 GTSNPN and CDR2 SVGIG (reference sequence). Deletions cut 0 bases from V and 8 bases from J, with 8 bases between. This CDR3 is built from 11 residues. The CDR3 nucleotides are TGTGCCTGGAGTGTCTTGGCGAAGCAGTACTTC. It codes for CAWSVLAKQYF.